This T cell receptor (beta chain) is from a study of blood T cell repertoires in COVID-19. The overall study: Samples taken during acute and convalescent COVID-19 were collected in the United States, Italy and Spain.

The CDR3 has 15 residues. Germline-derived CDR1 and CDR2 are PRHDT and FYEKMQ (reference sequence). V gave up 8 bases and J gave up 3 bases; unmatched junction bases: 10. Original processing methods: Estimated nucleated cell counts came from reference gene primer amplification. The data were produced by immunoSEQ multiplex PCR, yet TCRdb's version contains in-frame clones alone and is incomplete. The DNA gave D and trimming, while V, J and clone size come from that table. The sample records tens of thousands of clones, around nine tenths being singletons. The J gene is TRBJ1-5, the V gene TRBV13; 7 bases map to TRBD1. Input material: peripheral blood. The receptor's source is a human donor with active COVID-19. The donor label of this sample is uncertain. The CDR3 loop is CASARKGANNQPQHF. The CDR3 DNA sequence: TGTGCCAGCGCCAGGAAGGGGGCTAACAATCAGCCCCAGCATTTT.